This entry features one T cell receptor (beta chain) sequence. No antigen is known for it. The CDR3 consists of 17 residues. CDR1 is SGDLS and CDR2 is YYNGEE in the germline V gene. V was pared by 0 bases and J by 3 bases, with 15 bases between. The sample originates from a study of beta chain features in type 1 diabetes. Study results and caveats: Small HLA sub-analyses could not settle whether HLA shapes TCRB rearrangement.

Investigators reverse transcribed all isolated RNA, so they sequenced expressed TCRB transcripts. Naive, central memory and regulatory T cell samples averaged about 3.57 million immunoSEQ reads each. Generated by immunoSEQ multiplex PCR, the TCRdb table keeps only in-frame clones and is missing some. This repertoire shows under 500,000 clones, 25% to 35% found once; its top ten account for about 0.065%. The sequence derives from a man younger than 30 in good health. Sequenced material: naive CD4+ T cells from blood. The chain is built from TRBV9 and TRBJ2-2, with D perhaps TRBD1 (5 bases). CDR3 amino acids: CASSVGIGVGYTGELFF. As DNA, the CDR3 is TGTGCCAGCAGCGTAGGAATAGGGGTAGGGTACACCGGGGAGCTGTTTTTT.